The sequence of this T cell receptor (beta chain) was determined in a study of cytomegalovirus exposure and HLA in healthy donors. Researchers ran the PCR with 60 Vbeta and 13 Jbeta primers. The assay was immunoSEQ multiplex PCR, and TCRdb's table has in-frame clones only and misses some. The sample consists of 70,000 to 75,000 clones, 55% to 75% of them appearing once. There are a few counts of this clone. The CDR3 sequence is 13 residues long. Trimming took off 1 base at V and 2 bases at J, with 5 bases between the two ends. Per the germline V gene, CDR1 is SNHLY and CDR2 is FYNNEI. The material sequenced was PBMCs. The chain couples TRBV2 to TRBJ1-2; possibly TRBD1 for D (5 bases). The clonotype originates from a woman aged 40 to 50 in good health and CMV-seropositive. This chain's CDR3 is CASSEEGNYGYTF. CDR3 sequence (DNA): TGTGCCAGCAGTGAAGAGGGGAACTATGGCTACACCTTC.